This TCR beta chain was retrieved from a study of identical twins (dated by TCRdb to 2015 to 2016). Background for the entire study: TCR alpha and beta repertoires from monozygotic twins, unrelated adults of various ages and cord blood were deep-sequenced to test whether fetal clonotypes persist. To rule out contamination, the twin experiments were replicated at different times with different library preparation protocols. The investigation overall reported the following: In monozygotic twins, out-of-frame TCR alpha sharing was systematically underestimated by recombination models, although the models agreed with sharing between unrelated individuals. Invariant T cells such as MAIT and iNKT could partly confound zero-insertion analyses, although diverse VJ usage argued against such confounding for most clonotypes. Abundant cord blood beta clonotypes had fewer insertions, young adult naive repertoires showed a similar but weaker trend, and memory repertoires showed no such trend. A weaker excess of twin sharing was found in beta out-of-frame sequences because the signal-to-noise ratio was lowered by fewer shared sequences. Because the same donors could not be followed over many years, the conclusions depended on cross-sectional statistical analysis. Out-of-frame TCR alpha sequences shared between twins showed an excess of low generation-probability sequences compared with coincidental sharing between unrelated individuals.

Receptor libraries were prepared by 5' RACE. The listed sequencing device is Illumina HiSeq 2000. A universal primer binding site was added through template switching, and the final cDNA carried a unique molecular identifier so that TCR cDNA molecules could be counted accurately. Specific primers in the conserved constant-segment region were used to synthesize first-strand cDNA for TCR alpha and beta chains. To control for contamination, every cDNA library carried two barcodes: a SMART-Mk sample barcode plus Illumina barcodes. TruSeq adapter sequences along with Illumina sample barcodes were introduced in two successive PCR steps. The TCR alpha and beta cDNA libraries were sequenced on the Illumina HiSeq platform using custom primers. As for how the authors treated the data: Unique molecular identifiers were extracted from raw reads with MiGEC, and CDR3 positions were determined with MiXCR. Recombination models were inferred per individual with the repgenHMM and IGoR tools using an EM algorithm. Shared clonotypes were analyzed with the tcR package in R, and sharing was normalized by the product of cloneset sizes. To study raw recombination free of thymic and clonal selection effects, out-of-frame nonproductive sequences were analyzed. TCRdb reprocessing: public reads trimmed at Q25 with fastp, clones called with MiXCR, in-frame beta chains kept. Each CDR3 protein appears once, grouped with its most common genes and DNA. Clone size and V and J calls follow TCRdb, not the original study. For this sample there are 400,000 to 550,000 distinct CDR3 sequences; roughly 24% appear just once. The ten largest account for 2.9% of the sample.

Via the germline V gene, CDR1 is SGHRS and CDR2 YFSETQ. The CDR3 measures 13 amino acids from cysteine to phenylalanine. Only the CDR3 part of the read is kept: 39 bases, read in frame from the first base. V drops 6 bases and J drops 6 bases, leaving 14 bases in between. Every donor in the study was a healthy Caucasian. The twin cohort comprised three pairs of female monozygotic twins, all aged roughly 18 to 30 years. Positive isolation kits from Invitrogen were used to isolate CD4+ and CD8+ T cell populations. The sample holds a few counts of this clonotype. It has no known antigen specificity. The sample holds no much larger clone one base away, and base qualities are not on file. This sample also appeared in a second study, on T cells expressing NK-cell markers. The second study, in turn, reports: In sorted CD3+CD56+NKG2C+, CD3+CD56+NKG2C- and CD3+CD56-NKG2C+ T-cell subsets from 7 to 9 donors, TCR beta-chain repertoires were profiled. Seven of the eight sequenced donors were HCMV-seropositive and one was HCMV-seronegative. In several experiments an anti-gammadeltaTCR antibody was added to restrict sorting to alphabetaTCR-expressing T cells. In five to seven donors, the dominant CD3+CD56+NKG2C+ clonotypes were among the top 10 CD8+ clonotypes and accounted for about 1.0-7.5% of CD8+ T cells. Those dominant clonotypes were again the most abundant among CD3+CD56-NKG2C+ cells in four donors, at about 28.3-60.1%. It remained unclear whether the expanded NKG2C-expressing T cell clones were specific for HCMV antigens. All eight donors whose samples were sequenced were randomly selected healthy volunteers, three of them men and five women. HCMV serostatus was determined by detecting HCMV-specific IgG in serum with a commercial ELISA kit. MIGEC was used to demultiplex reads and group the reads by UMI, and MiTCR was used to assemble and quantify clonotypes. To exclude erroneous sequences, only TCR cDNA sequences supported by at least two reads were retained. The tcR package was used for downstream repertoire analysis, and clonotypes were matched between fractions using CDR3 nucleotide sequence together with V segment. VDJmatch was used to annotate antigen specificity against VDJdb, with one amino acid substitution in CDR3 allowed.

The chain uses TRBV5-1 and TRBJ2-3, with TRBD2 perhaps the D gene, on 6 matching bases. Source material: CD4+ T cells sorted from blood. The source is a woman in her late teens or twenties in good health. The CDR3 amino acid sequence is: CASKRLVGDTQYF. The sequenced DNA is TGCGCCAGCAAGCGACTAGTCGGGGATACGCAGTATTTT.